This T cell receptor beta chain was retrieved from a study of cytomegalovirus exposure and HLA in healthy donors. Germline V gives CDR1 SNHLY, CDR2 FYNNEI. The V end was cut by 4 bases, the J end by 5 bases, with 4 bases between. CDR3 length equals 11 residues. The study, taken as a whole, reports: As confirmed in vitro, a few CMV-associated chains were specific for CMV antigens.

Method: immunoSEQ multiplex PCR; TCRdb's copy keeps in-frame clones and lacks some. The data show 200,000 or so clones, 65% to 90% seen once. Of note for this clone: The antigen is not known.

Sample: PBMCs. The chain joins TRBV2 to TRBJ2-3; D remains ambiguous. The sequence was obtained from a woman aged 30 to 39 in good health and CMV-seropositive. The CDR3 loop is CASSVRDTQYF. CDR3 sequence (DNA): TGTGCCAGCAGTGTCAGAGATACGCAGTATTTT.